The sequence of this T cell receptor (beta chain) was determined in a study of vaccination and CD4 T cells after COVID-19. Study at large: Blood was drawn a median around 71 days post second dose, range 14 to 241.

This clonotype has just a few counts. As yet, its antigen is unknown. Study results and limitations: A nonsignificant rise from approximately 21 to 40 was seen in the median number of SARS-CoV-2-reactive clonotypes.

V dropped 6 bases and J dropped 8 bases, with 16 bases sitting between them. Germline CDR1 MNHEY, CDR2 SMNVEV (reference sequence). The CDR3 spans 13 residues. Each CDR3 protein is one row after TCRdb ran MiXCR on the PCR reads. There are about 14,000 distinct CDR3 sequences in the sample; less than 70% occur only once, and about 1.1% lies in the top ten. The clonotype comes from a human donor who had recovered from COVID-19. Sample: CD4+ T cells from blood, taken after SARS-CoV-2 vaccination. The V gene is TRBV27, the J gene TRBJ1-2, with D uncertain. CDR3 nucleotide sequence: TGTGCCAGCAGATTACAGCGGTCGGGCGGCTACACCTTC. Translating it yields CASRLQRSGGYTF.